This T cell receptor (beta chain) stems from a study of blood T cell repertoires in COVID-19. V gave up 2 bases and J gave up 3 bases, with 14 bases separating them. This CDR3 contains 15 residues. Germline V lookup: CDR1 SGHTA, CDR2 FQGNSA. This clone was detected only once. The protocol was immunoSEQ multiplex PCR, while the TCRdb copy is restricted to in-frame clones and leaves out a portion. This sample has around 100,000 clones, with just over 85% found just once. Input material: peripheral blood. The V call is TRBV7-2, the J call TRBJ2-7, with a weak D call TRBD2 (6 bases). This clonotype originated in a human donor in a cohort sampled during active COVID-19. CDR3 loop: CASSLNGRGVYEQYF. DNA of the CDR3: TGTGCCAGCAGCTTAAACGGGAGAGGAGTCTACGAGCAGTACTTC.